The 2 T cell receptor beta chains below all came from one sample that was sequenced in a study of blood T cell repertoires in COVID-19. Produced via immunoSEQ multiplex PCR; TCRdb's table is partial and in-frame only. Of hundreds of thousands of clones listed, approximately 90% are singletons. The sequenced sample was PBMCs or T cells enriched from blood (not recorded which). Source of these receptors: a woman aged 25 to 39 with acute COVID-19.

The J gene is TRBJ2-5, the V gene TRBV2; D call uncertain. Germline values: CDR1 SNHLY, CDR2 FYNNEI. The V end was cut by 1 base, the J end by 5 bases, with 5 bases between. The CDR3 extends over 12 amino acids. The CDR3 loop reads CASSEERETQYF. Written as DNA, the CDR3 is TGTGCCAGCAGTGAAGAGAGGGAGACCCAGTACTTC.

Only one count was recorded for this clone. J is TRBJ1-5 and V is TRBV19; tentative D call: TRBD1 (6 bases). Trimming cost V 11 bases and J 1 base, with 24 bases left between them. The CDR3 is 17 amino acids. Looked up from germline, CDR1 is LNHDA and CDR2 is SQIVND (reference sequence). The CDR3 sequence: CASSRALDSSSNQPQHF. CDR3 in DNA: TGTGCCTCCTCCCGTGCTTTGGACAGTTCAAGCAATCAGCCCCAGCATTTT.